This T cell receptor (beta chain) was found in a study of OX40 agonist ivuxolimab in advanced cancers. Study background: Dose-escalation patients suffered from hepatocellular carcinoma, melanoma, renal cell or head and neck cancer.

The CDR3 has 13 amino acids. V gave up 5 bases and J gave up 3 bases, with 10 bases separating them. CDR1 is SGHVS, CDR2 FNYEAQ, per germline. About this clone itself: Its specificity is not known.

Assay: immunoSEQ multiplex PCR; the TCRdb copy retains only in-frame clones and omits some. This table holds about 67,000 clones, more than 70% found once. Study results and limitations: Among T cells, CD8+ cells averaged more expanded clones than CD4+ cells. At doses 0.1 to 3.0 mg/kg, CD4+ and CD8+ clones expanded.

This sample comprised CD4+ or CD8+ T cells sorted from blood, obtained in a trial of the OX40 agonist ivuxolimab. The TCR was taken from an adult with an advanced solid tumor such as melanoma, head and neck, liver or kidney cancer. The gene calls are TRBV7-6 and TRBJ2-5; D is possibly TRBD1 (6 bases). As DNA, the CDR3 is TGTGCCAGCAGCCGACAGGACAAAGAGACCCAGTACTTC. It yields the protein CASSRQDKETQYF. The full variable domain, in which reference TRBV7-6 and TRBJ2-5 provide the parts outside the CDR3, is GAGVSQSPRYKVTKRGQDVALRCDPISGHVSLYWYRQALGQGPEFLTYFNYEAQQDKSGLPNDRFSAERPEGSISTLTIQRTEQRDSAMYRCASSRQDKETQYFGPGTRLLVL.